This T cell receptor beta chain comes out of a study of shared clonotypes between healthy human individuals. Whole-study context: The cohort had two women and a few men, ages 18 to 49. Three CD4 naive, three CD4 memory, two CD8 naive and one CD8 memory plate were used per donor. Overall study results and limits: The rarefaction results pointed to incomplete sorted-subset sequencing despite large depth.

The authors divided CD4+ cells into CD45RA+ naive and CD45RA-negative memory subsets. The CDR3 totals 16 residues. CDR1 is MDHEN, CDR2 SYDVKM, per germline. Trimming stripped 5 bases from V and 2 bases from J, with 16 bases between. Sequenced by immunoSEQ multiplex PCR; TCRdb stores in-frame clones only, minus some. The sample contains about a million clones, roughly 80% of which appear only once. A remark on this clone: Its target is unknown.

The TCR sequence derives from a man aged 18 to 30 in good health. Some clones in this sample may be carry-over from other donors' samples. The sequenced sample consisted of memory CD4+ T cells from PBMCs. Subset defined: CD45RA-negative fraction. This chain links TRBV28 with TRBJ2-1, with D possibly matching TRBD2 (6 bases). The CDR3, as DNA: TGTGCCAGCAGTGAGAAGCGGGTTCCAGCCTACAATGAGCAGTTCTTC. Translated: CASSEKRVPAYNEQFF.